These T cell receptor beta chains were read from a single sample in a study of OX40 agonist ivuxolimab in advanced cancers. The data were produced by immunoSEQ multiplex PCR, yet TCRdb's version contains in-frame clones alone and is incomplete. Of some 50,000 clones listed, just under 90% are singletons. Sequences were derived from CD4+ or CD8+ T cells sorted from blood, sampled in a trial of the OX40 agonist ivuxolimab. The receptors derive from an adult with an advanced solid tumor such as melanoma, head and neck, liver or kidney cancer. The CDR3 runs from the conserved cysteine through the conserved F or W. A D gene is named only where the DNA matches it firmly. Clone size is stated in some rows and not others, as once, few, many or a class when expanded.

>TRBD1|TRBV4-1|-|TRBJ2-2
TGCGCCAGCAGCCGCGGACAGGGACGATTTACGAACACCGGGGAGCTGTTTTTT
CASSRGQGRFTNTGELFF
>-|TRBV27|-|TRBJ2-3
TGTGCCAGCAGTTTAAATCGAGATACGCAGTATTTT
CASSLNRDTQYF
>-|TRBV27|-|TRBJ1-3
TGTGCCAGCAGATCTTCGGACAGCTCTGGAAACACCATATATTTT
CASRSSDSSGNTIYF
>TRBD1|TRBV19|-|TRBJ2-5
TGTGCCAGTAGTATGTCCGGGACAGGGCGCAGGACCCAGTACTTC
CASSMSGTGRRTQYF
>-|TRBV6-5|-|TRBJ2-7
TGTGCCAGCAGGCCAGGGAGAAACTACGAGCAGTACTTC
CASRPGRNYEQYF
>-|TRBV28|few|TRBJ2-7
TGTGCCAGCAGTTCTCCGACAGACTCCTACGAGCAGTACTTC
CASSSPTDSYEQYF
>-|TRBV6-6|-|TRBJ2-3
TGTGCCAGCAGTTACTCGGACAGAGGCACAGATACGCAGTATTTT
CASSYSDRGTDTQYF
>-|TRBV7-2|-|TRBJ2-4
TGTGCCAGCAAAGCTTCGGGCGGGCTAGCCAAAAACATTCAGTACTTC
CASKASGGLAKNIQYF
>TRBD1|TRBV6-5|-|TRBJ1-1
TGTGCCAGCACCCAAGGACAGGCGAACACTGAAGCTTTCTTT
CASTQGQANTEAFF
>-|TRBV5-1|-|TRBJ2-5
TGCGCCAGCAGCTTGGACGGGGCAGGAATACAAGAGACCCAGTACTTC
CASSLDGAGIQETQYF
>-|TRBV5-4|few|TRBJ1-3
TGTGCCAGCAGCTTGGGACTAGGGAATTCCGGAAACACCATATATTTT
CASSLGLGNSGNTIYF
>-|TRBV5-1|once|TRBJ2-2
TGCGCCAGCAACCCTACCCCTAACACCGGGGAGCTGTTTTTT
CASNPTPNTGELFF
>TRBD1|TRBV25-1|-|TRBJ1-1
TGTGCCAGCACCAGGGACAGGGGGTTCACTGAAGCTTTCTTT
CASTRDRGFTEAFF
>TRBD2|TRBV28|-|TRBJ2-7
TGTGCCAGCAGTTCTAGCGGGAGTTCGAGTGCCTACGAGCAGTACTTC
CASSSSGSSSAYEQYF
>-|TRBV2|-|TRBJ1-6
TGTGCCAGCAGTGAGGTCAAGACCAATAATTCACCCCTCCACTTT
CASSEVKTNNSPLHF
>TRBD2|TRBV7-2|-|TRBJ2-5
TGTGCCAGCAGCTTGCGATCTAGCGGGGGGGCCGGTAACCAGTACTTC
CASSLRSSGGAGNQYF